This T cell receptor beta chain was sequenced in a study of blood T cell repertoires in COVID-19. Study context: From T cells, B-cell-depleted T cells, or PBMCs came the material, which was cDNA or gDNA.

This table comes from immunoSEQ multiplex PCR, and its TCRdb copy is limited to in-frame clones, with some not included. The table has fewer than 250,000 clones, roughly 84% seen once. Looked up from germline, CDR1 is MRHNA and CDR2 is SNTAGT. Trimming cost V 6 bases and J 0 bases; bases outside gene matches: 4. CDR3 length equals 15 residues. The rearrangement joins TRBV6-4 to TRBJ2-1, with 8 bases that match TRBD2. The sample taken for sequencing was peripheral blood. The source is a man aged 40-55 years with acute or convalescent COVID-19. The CDR3: CASSSGTSSYNEQFF. The CDR3 nucleotides are TGTGCCAGCAGCTCCGGGACTAGCTCCTACAATGAGCAGTTCTTC.